This T cell receptor beta chain was retrieved from a study of T-cell memory formation after mild COVID-19. For the study at large: Largely, the TCR clusters proved donor specific.

The table lists this clonotype with a few counts. What it binds is not known. Study-level findings and limits: Among clones contracting day 15 to 85, CD4/CD8 was balanced, whereas later expanders leaned CD4+.

There are 14 residues in the CDR3. Germline assignment: CDR1 SGHTA and CDR2 FQGNSA. The ends lost 5 bases at V and 3 bases at J; junction bases unmatched: 7. TCRdb used MiXCR to reprocess the 5' RACE reads, holding one entry per CDR3 protein. The table includes some 300,000 distinct CDR3 sequences, under 25% detected once. This chain connects TRBV7-2 to TRBJ2-7, with 7 bases fitting TRBD2. This receptor was identified in a man aged 18 to 29 who had mild COVID-19 (a few samples of this study predate the infection). Cell type and time point are not known. The specimen was PBMCs or a T cell subset sorted from them (not recorded which). The CDR3 DNA reads as TGTGCCAGCAGCCCCCAGGGCGGGGGCTACGAGCAGTACTTC. It specifies CASSPQGGGYEQYF.